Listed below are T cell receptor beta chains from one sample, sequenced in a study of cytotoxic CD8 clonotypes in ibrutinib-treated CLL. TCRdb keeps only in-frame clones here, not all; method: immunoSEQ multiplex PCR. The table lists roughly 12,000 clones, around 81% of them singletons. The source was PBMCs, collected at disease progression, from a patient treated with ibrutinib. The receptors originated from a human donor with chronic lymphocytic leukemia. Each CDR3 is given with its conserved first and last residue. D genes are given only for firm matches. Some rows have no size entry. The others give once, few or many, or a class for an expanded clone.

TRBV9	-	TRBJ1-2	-	CASSLQGTYGYTF	TGTGCCAGCAGCCTCCAGGGGACCTATGGCTACACCTTC
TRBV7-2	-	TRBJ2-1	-	CASSLGLAYEQFF	TGTGCCAGCAGCTTAGGGCTAGCTTATGAGCAGTTCTTC
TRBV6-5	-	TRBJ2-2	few	CASSSRGTTGELFF	TGTGCCAGCAGTTCGCGAGGAACGACCGGGGAGCTGTTTTTT
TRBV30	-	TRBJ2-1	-	CAWRIVEQFF	TGTGCCTGGAGGATTGTTGAGCAGTTCTTC
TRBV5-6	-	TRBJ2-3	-	CASSLVSNTDTQYF	TGTGCCAGCAGCTTGGTGTCTAACACAGATACGCAGTATTTT
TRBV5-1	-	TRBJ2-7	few	CASSLGRYEQYF	TGCGCCAGCAGCTTAGGACGTTACGAGCAGTACTTC
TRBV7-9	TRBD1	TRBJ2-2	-	CASSSKGAGTGELFF	TGTGCCAGCAGCTCCAAGGGGGCTGGCACCGGGGAGCTGTTTTTT
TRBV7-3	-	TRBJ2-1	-	CASSLNSDNEQFF	TGTGCCAGCAGCTTAAATTCCGACAATGAGCAGTTCTTC
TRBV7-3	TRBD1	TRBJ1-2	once	CASSLGQGKNGYTF	TGTGCCAGCAGCCTGGGACAGGGGAAAAATGGCTACACCTTC
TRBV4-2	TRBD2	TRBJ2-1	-	CASSQEGLAGVAEQFF	TGTGCCAGCAGCCAAGAAGGTCTAGCGGGAGTGGCTGAGCAGTTCTTC
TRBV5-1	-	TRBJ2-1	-	CASSLGPEQFF	TGCGCCAGCAGCTTGGGTCCCGAGCAGTTCTTC
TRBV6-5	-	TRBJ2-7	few	CASSRTGSYEQYF	TGTGCCAGCAGCAGAACAGGGAGCTACGAGCAGTACTTC
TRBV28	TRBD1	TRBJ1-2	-	CASTSPTGGNYGYTF	TGTGCCAGCACGTCTCCGACAGGGGGAAACTATGGCTACACCTTC
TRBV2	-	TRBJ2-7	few	CASSRGWGEQYF	TGTGCCAGCAGCAGGGGCTGGGGTGAGCAGTACTTC